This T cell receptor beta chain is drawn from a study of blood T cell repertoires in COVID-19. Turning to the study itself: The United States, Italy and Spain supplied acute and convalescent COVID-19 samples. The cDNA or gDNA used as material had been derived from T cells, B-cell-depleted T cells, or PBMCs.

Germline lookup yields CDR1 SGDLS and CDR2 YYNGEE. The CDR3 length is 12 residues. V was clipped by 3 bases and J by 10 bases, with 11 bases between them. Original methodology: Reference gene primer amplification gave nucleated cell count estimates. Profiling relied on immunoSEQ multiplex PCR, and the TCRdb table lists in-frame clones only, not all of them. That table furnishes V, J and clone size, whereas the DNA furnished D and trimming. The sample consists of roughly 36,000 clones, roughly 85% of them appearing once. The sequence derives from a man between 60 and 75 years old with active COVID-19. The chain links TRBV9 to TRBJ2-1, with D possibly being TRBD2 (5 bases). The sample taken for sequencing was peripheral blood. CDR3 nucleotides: TGTGCCAGCAGCGGAGAGCGGACCGAGCAGTTCTTC. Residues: CASSGERTEQFF.